This record concerns one TCR beta chain sequence. Its antigen remains unknown. This CDR3 has 14 residues. CDR1 and CDR2 from the germline V gene are SGHTA and FQGNSA. Trimming at V came to 1 base and at J to 13 bases, leaving 6 bases not matched to a gene. This record belongs to a study of blood T cells in healthy people across ages. Broader study findings: When set beside aged donors, long-lived donors presented more naive CD4+ cells and higher diversity.

With a J-beta primer mix and a sample-barcoded 5' primer, a second PCR ran about 7 to 11 cycles. TCRdb used MiXCR to reprocess the 5' RACE reads, holding one entry per CDR3 protein. This sample has about 780,000 distinct CDR3 sequences, with under 80% found just once. Sequences were obtained from blood. The receptor's source is a young man in good health. The chain recombines TRBV7-2 with TRBJ2-4; TRBD2 agrees at 11 bases. DNA for the CDR3: TGTGCCAGCAGCTTAGTAGCGGGGGGGAGGAGGCAGTACTTC. It encodes CASSLVAGGRRQYF.